These 19 T cell receptor beta chains were sequenced from one sample in a study of identical twins. TCRdb reprocessed the 5' RACE reads via MiXCR and lists one record per CDR3 protein. The sample lists approximately 210,000 distinct CDR3 sequences, around 10% seen once, with 5.1% in the top ten. Sequenced material: memory (CD45RO+) T cells sorted from blood. The receptors here all came from a woman aged 18-29 years in good health.

This clonotype was seen many times. The rearrangement links TRBV6-4 to TRBJ2-2; D perhaps matches TRBD2 (6 bases). The CDR3 has 15 amino acids. Trimming removed 3 bases from V and 4 bases from J, with 12 bases in between. Germline assignment: CDR1 MRHNA and CDR2 SNTAGT. The CDR3 is CASSETGESTGELFF. As DNA, the CDR3 is TGTGCCAGCAGTGAAACGGGGGAGTCCACCGGGGAGCTGTTTTTT.

There are a few counts of this clonotype. This chain links TRBV7-2 with TRBJ2-2, with TRBD1 matching 10 bases. The CDR3 runs to 13 residues. V lost 10 bases and J lost 8; bases outside the gene matches: 7. Germline values: CDR1 SGHTA, CDR2 FQGNSA. CDR3 loop: CATGTGVWGELFF. The CDR3 bases are TGTGCCACCGGGACAGGGGTTTGGGGGGAGCTGTTTTTT.

This clonotype was seen ten or more times. This chain joins TRBV5-1 and TRBJ1-1, with 11 bases identical to TRBD1. The V and J ends lost 3 bases and 11 bases, in that order; junction bases with no gene match: 9. The length of the CDR3 is 14 residues. Germline V gene data show CDR1 as SGHRS and CDR2 as YFSETQ. CDR3 nucleotide sequence: TGCGCCAGCAGCTGGGGACAGGGGGGCCAGGCGGCTTTCTTT. Translating it yields CASSWGQGGQAAFF.

This clonotype showed up many times. The V gene is TRBV12-3 or TRBV12-4, the J gene TRBJ1-3, with D uncertain. Trimming shortened V by 2 bases and J by 4 bases, and 9 bases separated the two germline ends. The CDR3 contains 14 residues. CDR3 in DNA: TGTGCCAGCAGTTTAAGGACGGGAGGAAACACCATATATTTT. It specifies CASSLRTGGNTIYF.

This clonotype was recorded many times. The chain carries TRBV20-1 and TRBJ2-3; TRBD2 aligns across 11 bases. The J segment lost 2 bases and the V segment lost 0 bases, leaving 4 bases of the junction unmatched. CDR1 is DFQATT, CDR2 SNEGSKA, per germline (reference sequence). This CDR3 has 16 residues. The DNA for the CDR3 is TGCAGTGCTAGAGAACTACTAGCGGGGGACACAGATACGCAGTATTTT. Translating it yields CSARELLAGDTDTQYF.

This clonotype was seen a few times. The chain joins TRBV20-1 to TRBJ1-5; D perhaps matches TRBD1 (5 bases). This CDR3 has 13 amino acids. V was trimmed by 6 bases and J by 4 bases, leaving 13 bases between them. Germline-derived CDR1 and CDR2 are DFQATT and SNEGSKA (reference sequence). The CDR3 region is CSATAGPNQPQHF. As DNA, the CDR3 is TGCAGTGCGACGGCGGGGCCTAATCAGCCCCAGCATTTT.

This clonotype occurred a few times. The chain links TRBV3-1 to TRBJ2-7; 8 bases line up with TRBD2. Germline assignment: CDR1 LGHDT and CDR2 YNNKEL (reference sequence). CDR3 size: 14 residues. With V trimmed by 6 bases and J by 6 bases, 10 bases remained unmatched. The CDR3 is CASRTGTSRSEQYF. CDR3 nucleotide sequence: TGTGCCAGCAGAACCGGGACTAGTCGTTCCGAGCAGTACTTC.

This clonotype occurred a few times. The V call is TRBV6-5, the J call TRBJ2-7, with D possibly being TRBD2 (6 bases). The CDR3 consists of 14 residues. The ends were cut back, 2 bases at V and 6 bases at J, with 14 bases in the middle. Germline V gene sequence: CDR1 MNHEY, CDR2 SVGAGI. The CDR3 DNA follows: TGTGCCAGCAGTTACATTGCGGGATCGGGCGAGCAGTACTTC. Protein product: CASSYIAGSGEQYF.

To note about this clonotype: This CDR3 is missing its conserved last phenylalanine or tryptophan, likely due to a read error. The chain uses TRBV20-1 and TRBJ2-1, with D perhaps TRBD1 (5 bases). Germline V gene data show CDR1 as DFQATT and CDR2 as SNEGSKA (reference sequence). The V end lost 6 bases, the J end lost 7 bases, and 16 bases lay between the germline ends. This CDR3 contains 13 residues. CDR3: CSATVDVQNEQFS. The CDR3 DNA follows: TGCAGTGCGACAGTAGATGTCCAGAATGAGCAGTTCTCC.

This clonotype was recorded a few times. This rearrangement joins TRBV6-2 or TRBV6-3 to TRBJ2-1; a weak D match, TRBD2 (6 bases). V lost 0 bases and J lost 5, with 8 bases in between. The CDR3 loop spans 14 amino acids. Germline loops: CDR1 MNHEY, CDR2 SVGEGT. This CDR3 reads CASSYSGTHNEQFF. The CDR3 nucleotides read TGTGCCAGCAGTTACTCCGGGACTCACAATGAGCAGTTCTTC.

The chain uses TRBV4-3 and TRBJ2-5, with TRBD2 matching over 11 bases. The CDR3 has 18 amino acids. Trimming removed 0 bases from V and 5 bases from J; junction bases left unmatched: 11. The germline V gene has CDR1 LGHNA and CDR2 YSLEER. Written as DNA, the CDR3 is TGCGCCAGCAGCCAAGATTCGGGGACTAGCGGCTCACGGGAGACCCAGTACTTC. Translated, it gives CASSQDSGTSGSRETQYF.

This clonotype came up a few times. The rearrangement uses TRBV29-1 and TRBJ2-1; 7 bases map to TRBD2. V gave up 4 bases and J gave up 3 bases; unmatched junction bases: 6. This CDR3 spans 14 amino acids. Germline-derived CDR1 and CDR2 are SQVTM and ANQGSEA. Here the CDR3 reads CSVGKLADYNEQFF. DNA of the CDR3: TGCAGCGTTGGTAAGCTAGCGGACTACAATGAGCAGTTCTTC.

The V call is TRBV12-3 or TRBV12-4, the J call TRBJ2-3; 8 bases map to TRBD1. The CDR3 sequence is 15 residues long. The J segment lost 6 bases and the V segment lost 7 bases, leaving 12 bases of the junction unmatched. The CDR3 sequence: CASTIGQGHLDTQYF. The CDR3 nucleotides are TGTGCCAGCACCATCGGACAGGGCCACCTCGATACGCAGTATTTT.

In its sample, this clonotype was seen a few times. The chain links TRBV10-3 to TRBJ2-7, with D unclear. Looked up from germline, CDR1 is ENHRY and CDR2 is SYGVKD. There are 13 residues in the CDR3. V was shortened by 5 bases and J by 2 bases, with 10 bases between the two germline ends. The DNA of the CDR3 is TGTGCCATCAGTCTCGACTGGCCCTACGAGCAGTACTTC. Translating it yields CAISLDWPYEQYF.

This sequence joins TRBV20-1 and TRBJ2-1, with no clear D. This CDR3 is built from 10 residues. The germline V gene encodes CDR1 DFQATT and CDR2 SNEGSKA (reference sequence). V lost 7 bases to trimming and J lost 7 bases, with 8 bases between them. The CDR3 bases are TGCAGTGGCTTGGGGAATGAGCAGTTCTTC. Amino acid sequence: CSGLGNEQFF.

Only a few counts were recorded for this clonotype. The rearrangement links TRBV3-1 to TRBJ2-1, with 12 bases lining up with TRBD1. The germline V gene encodes CDR1 LGHDT and CDR2 YNNKEL (reference sequence). With V trimmed by 3 bases and J by 0 bases, 6 bases remained unmatched. The CDR3 has 18 residues. CDR3 amino acids: CASSHRDRGQSSYNEQFF. DNA of the CDR3: TGTGCCAGCAGCCACCGGGACAGGGGGCAAAGCTCCTACAATGAGCAGTTCTTC.

This clonotype has a handful of counts. This sequence joins TRBV6-1 and TRBJ2-7; 12 nucleotides line up with TRBD2. The CDR3 runs 15 residues. After removal of 6 bases from V and 0 bases from J, the junction contained 3 bases not matched to a gene. In germline, CDR1 is MNHNS, CDR2 SASEGT. CDR3: CASRPTSGSSYEQYF. The DNA of the CDR3 is TGTGCCAGCAGACCGACTAGCGGGAGCTCCTACGAGCAGTACTTC.

The table lists this clonotype with many counts. The chain recombines TRBV15 with TRBJ2-1; no clear D gene. CDR3 length: 13 amino acids. The germline CDR1 and CDR2 sequences are LNHNV and YYDKDF (reference sequence). Deletions cut 0 bases from V and 8 bases from J, with 8 bases between. The CDR3 sequence: CATSRDPGDEQFF. CDR3 DNA: TGTGCCACCAGCAGAGACCCTGGCGATGAGCAGTTCTTC. Filled out from reference TRBV15 and TRBJ2-1, the complete variable domain reads DAMVIQNPRYQVTQFGKPVTLSCSQTLNHNVMYWYQQKSSQAPKLLFHYYDKDFNNEADTPDNFQSRRPNTSFCFLDIRSPGLGDTAMYLCATSRDPGDEQFFGPGTRLTVL.

The J gene is TRBJ2-6, the V gene TRBV18; 13 bases align to TRBD2. V was clipped by 3 bases and J by 0 bases; unmatched bases: 5. Germline assignment: CDR1 KGHSH and CDR2 LQKENI. The CDR3 totals 19 residues. The CDR3 is CASSPTTSGRASGANVLTF. CDR3 nucleotides: TGTGCCAGCTCACCTACAACTAGCGGGAGGGCCTCTGGGGCCAACGTCCTGACTTTC.